These T cell receptor beta chains were read from a single sample in a study of T-cell reconstitution after alpha-beta-depleted transplantation in children. TCRdb re-called the PCR reads through MiXCR, storing one row per CDR3 protein. Seen here are about 190,000 distinct CDR3 sequences, 11% observed once, and the top ten hold around 13%. The material sequenced was PBMCs, taken before TCRalphabeta/CD19-depleted stem cell transplant. These receptors were collected from a boy younger than 10 with acute myeloid leukemia, due to receive a stem cell transplant. The conserved cysteine and the conserved F or W are not part of the CDR3 here.

j_call v_call cdr3_aa
TRBJ2-3 TRBV11-1 ASRPRTSGGPTGDTQY
TRBJ2-5 TRBV25-1 ASSVTSQETQY
TRBJ2-1 TRBV7-8 ASSATKRQVVGNEQF
TRBJ1-2 TRBV6-1 ASRDGTARNGYT
TRBJ2-3 TRBV20-1 SASSDTQY
TRBJ2-1 TRBV28 ASSRTSSNNEQF
TRBJ2-1 TRBV7-3 ASSPTSGRHFFDNEQF
TRBJ2-1 TRBV3-1 ASTQIVGTSSPQVGNEQF
TRBJ2-3 TRBV7-6 ASSPETGDTDTQY
TRBJ2-1 TRBV15 ATSRDTGLASYNEQF
TRBJ2-3 TRBV5-1 ASSQRLAGGTDTQY
TRBJ1-4 TRBV19 ASSANRDEKLF
TRBJ1-2 TRBV10-3 AISERSPNYGYT
TRBJ1-2 TRBV6-5 ASSYSSRRDYGYT
TRBJ2-7 TRBV7-8 ASSLLRDGGYEQY
TRBJ1-5 TRBV7-6 ASSVYRGPNQPQH
TRBJ1-6 TRBV6-1 ASTPDITPGNSPLH
TRBJ2-5 TRBV20-1 SARDILAGSETQY
TRBJ2-3 TRBV4-2 ASSQDPPSGERDTQY
TRBJ1-5 TRBV27 AAGRAYSNQPQH
TRBJ2-5 TRBV5-1 ASSPGLRSETQY
TRBJ1-1 TRBV18 ASSRQGAQGTEAF
TRBJ2-2 TRBV27 ASSFRPNTGELF
TRBJ1-1 TRBV4-1 ASSHSATEAF
TRBJ2-7 TRBV6-1 ASSETIHEQY
TRBJ1-5 TRBV2 ASSESTGRNQPQH
TRBJ1-5 TRBV28 ASSPEVAGSNQPQH
TRBJ1-1 TRBV21-1 ASSTKTGGRTEAF
TRBJ2-7 TRBV20-1 SASPREPYEQY
TRBJ2-1 TRBV2 ASRADSNEQF
TRBJ1-1 TRBV9 ASSVRDGEAF
TRBJ2-1 TRBV20-1 SAARTPLVTHEQF
TRBJ2-5 TRBV5-1 ASSFGSGETQY
TRBJ1-3 TRBV9 ASSVAGLEGNTIY
TRBJ1-1 TRBV2 ASRQETNTEAF
TRBJ2-1 TRBV6-2/TRBV6-3 ASSYRLGTVDNEQF
TRBJ2-5 TRBV20-1 SAHRGGGQGETQY
TRBJ2-5 TRBV10-1 ASSGGTGQETQY
TRBJ2-4 TRBV12-3/TRBV12-4 ASSLELGIQY
TRBJ2-2 TRBV5-1 ASSLVMTGSATGELF
TRBJ2-1 TRBV20-1 SARDYAGGSYNEQF
TRBJ2-2 TRBV7-3 VSSPNTGELF
TRBJ1-4 TRBV20-1 SARDPAANEKLF
TRBJ1-1 TRBV15 ATSTKGGTEAF
TRBJ2-1 TRBV4-2 ASSQDGLAGGNEQF
TRBJ2-3 TRBV12-3/TRBV12-4 ASSSSGGAADTQY
TRBJ2-5 TRBV28 ASSFSSGTQETQY
TRBJ1-1 TRBV6-1 ASGRGVGNEAF
TRBJ2-3 TRBV20-1 SAPLAGVSDTQY
TRBJ1-6 TRBV12-3/TRBV12-4 ASSLLRIGSPLH
TRBJ2-5 TRBV6-1 ASTFWTSGEETQY
TRBJ2-1 TRBV7-9 ASSNRANEQF
TRBJ2-3 TRBV12-3/TRBV12-4 ASTSVVLLGTDTQY
TRBJ2-5 TRBV3-1 ASRPVGRTPQETQY